A single sample is the source of the 16 T cell receptor beta chains below, sequenced in a study of CD8+CD57+ T cells in acquired aplastic anemia. The study profiled TCR beta VDJ and CDR3 using genomic DNA as template. TCRdb recomputed calls from the reads with MiXCR, one row per CDR3 protein. The top ten hold about half of the sample, which has 150,000 to 200,000 distinct CDR3 sequences, around three fifths seen once. Sample: sorted CD4+, CD8+, or CD8+CD57+ T cells (not recorded which) from PBMCs. The source of these receptors is a human donor with severe aplastic anemia or a healthy control (not recorded which).

Notes on this clonotype: The CDR3 carries no conserved terminal phenylalanine or tryptophan, so it likely arises from a read error. The V and J genes are TRBV7-6 and TRBJ1-1; no clear D gene. The CDR3 is 13 amino acids. The germline gives CDR1 SGHVS, CDR2 FNYEAQ. Trimming removed 5 bases from V and 1 base from J, with 8 bases in between. Here the CDR3 reads CASSQEANTEAFC. CDR3 DNA: TGTGCCAGCAGCCAGGAGGCGAACACTGAAGCTTTCTGT.

This chain links TRBV25-1 with TRBJ1-2, with unresolved D. Trimming took 4 bases from V and 4 from J, leaving 10 bases between them. This CDR3 contains 13 residues. Germline CDR1 and CDR2: MGHDK and SYGVNS. The CDR3 DNA sequence: TGTGCCAGCAGTGTCGGCAGTAGCTATGGCTACACCTTC. As protein: CASSVGSSYGYTF.

The V and J genes are TRBV20-1 and TRBJ2-7; TRBD2 agrees at 11 bases. Per germline, CDR1 DFQATT and CDR2 SNEGSKA (reference sequence). The CDR3 is 15 amino acids. V trimming: 5 bases; J trimming: 0 bases; junction bases outside the gene matches: 6. The CDR3 loop is CSALRTSGYSYEQYF. The CDR3 region has the DNA TGCAGTGCTTTGAGGACTAGCGGGTACTCCTACGAGCAGTACTTC.

The rearrangement uses TRBV7-3 and TRBJ2-7, with 11 bases that match TRBD2. This CDR3 spans 14 amino acids. The germline V gene encodes CDR1 SGHTA and CDR2 FQGTGA. The J segment lost 4 bases and the V segment lost 7 bases, leaving 6 bases of the junction unmatched. The CDR3 DNA follows: TGTGCCAGCATTTTAGCGGGGGGGCGTTACGAGCAGTACTTC. Translating gives CASILAGGRYEQYF.

The CDR3 here is CSARRQGMNTEAFF. The CDR3 bases are TGCAGTGCTAGAAGACAGGGGATGAACACTGAAGCTTTCTTT. The chain uses TRBV20-1 and TRBJ1-1; 8 bases line up with TRBD1. Per the germline V gene, CDR1 is DFQATT and CDR2 is SNEGSKA (reference sequence). J gave up 0 bases and V 2 bases, and 2 bases lay outside the gene matches. The CDR3 runs to 14 residues.

This clonotype was seen many times. The chain carries TRBV7-9 and TRBJ2-3; D possibly corresponds to TRBD2 (5 bases). This CDR3 is 14 amino acids long. CDR1 and CDR2 from the germline V gene are SEHNR and FQNEAQ (reference sequence). The V gene lost 5 bases and the J gene lost 4 bases, with 13 bases spanning the gap. CDR3 sequence reads: CASSPGSSSDTQYF. CDR3 DNA sequence: TGTGCCAGCAGCCCTGGGTCTAGCTCAGATACGCAGTATTTT.

J is TRBJ2-7 and V is TRBV20-1; tentative D call: TRBD2 (7 bases). This CDR3 region has 14 residues. The germline CDR1 and CDR2 sequences are DFQATT and SNEGSKA (reference sequence). Trimming removed 3 bases at V and 3 bases at J, with 15 bases between. CDR3 sequence: CSARTGGGGYEQYF. CDR3 sequence (DNA): TGCAGTGCTAGGACGGGGGGCGGGGGCTACGAGCAGTACTTC.

This clonotype was detected ten times or more. The chain joins TRBV28 to TRBJ1-1, with D possibly TRBD1 on 5 matching bases. Looked up from germline, CDR1 is MDHEN and CDR2 is SYDVKM. Trimming left V 5 bases short and J 4 bases short, with 14 bases between. The CDR3 loop spans 14 amino acids. The CDR3 sequence is CASSVLGAGTEAFF. In DNA form, the CDR3 reads TGTGCCAGCAGTGTGTTAGGGGCCGGCACTGAAGCTTTCTTT.

The rearrangement uses TRBV5-1 and TRBJ1-6; weak D call: TRBD1 (6 bases). Trimming took off 2 bases at V and 7 bases at J, with 16 bases between the two ends. Per germline, CDR1 SGHRS and CDR2 YFSETQ. The CDR3 has 16 amino acids. For the CDR3, the DNA is TGCGCCAGCAGCTTAGGAAAAGGCAGGGGAAATTCACCCCTCCACTTT. Protein: CASSLGKGRGNSPLHF.

The chain links TRBV10-1 to TRBJ2-5; maybe TRBD1 (6 bases). Deletions cut 10 bases from V and 1 base from J, with 25 bases between. Germline lookup yields CDR1 WNHNN and CDR2 SYGVQD (reference sequence). The CDR3 totals 17 residues. CDR3 in DNA: TGCGCCACCCGATCCCAGCCAGGGGAGCCTCCCCAAGAGACCCAGTACTTC. Protein product: CATRSQPGEPPQETQYF.

V is TRBV5-6 and J is TRBJ2-7; 8 nucleotides line up with TRBD2. V lost 4 bases to trimming and J lost 3 bases; unmatched junction nucleotides: 12. CDR1 SGHDT and CDR2 YYEEEE come from the germline V gene. This CDR3 spans 16 amino acids. The CDR3 nucleotides read TGTGCCAGCAGCGAGGAACTAGCGGAGGAAAACTACGAGCAGTACTTC. It yields the protein CASSEELAEENYEQYF.

The chain combines TRBV7-8 with TRBJ1-1; D ambiguous. V was shortened by 1 base and J by 1 base, with 13 bases between the two germline ends. Germline CDR1 reads SGHVS; CDR2 reads FQNEAQ. The CDR3 extends over 16 amino acids. In nucleotides, the CDR3 is TGTGCCAGCAGCTTAGTTGGGTCAGGTGCGAACACTGAAGCTTTCTTT. Amino acids: CASSLVGSGANTEAFF.

This clonotype was picked up a small number of times. This rearrangement joins TRBV30 to TRBJ1-1; no clear D gene. Germline V gene data show CDR1 as GTSNPN and CDR2 as SVGIG (reference sequence). Trimming took 1 base from V and 1 from J, leaving 4 bases between them. The CDR3 spans 12 residues. The CDR3: CAWSARNTEAFF. DNA of the CDR3: TGTGCCTGGAGTGCAAGGAACACTGAAGCTTTCTTT.

The CDR3 is CASSKQGTETQYF. The CDR3, as DNA: TGTGCCAGCAGCAAACAGGGGACAGAGACCCAGTACTTC. The chain joins TRBV7-9 to TRBJ2-5; the match to TRBD1 covers 7 bases. V gave up 5 bases and J gave up 4 bases; unmatched junction bases: 4. The CDR3 runs to 13 residues. From germline, CDR1 is SEHNR and CDR2 FQNEAQ (reference sequence).

The chain couples TRBV20-1 to TRBJ2-1; the match to TRBD2 covers 11 bases. The CDR3 has 17 amino acids. J lost 2 bases, V lost 0 bases, and 6 bases had no gene match. Germline lookup yields CDR1 DFQATT and CDR2 SNEGSKA (reference sequence). Here the CDR3 reads CSARDLAGGQPYNEQFF. The DNA of the CDR3 is TGCAGTGCTAGAGATCTAGCGGGGGGCCAACCCTACAATGAGCAGTTCTTC.

This sequence joins TRBV6-2 or TRBV6-3 and TRBJ1-4; 10 bases agree with TRBD1. The length of the CDR3 is 15 residues. The V and J ends lost 5 bases and 7 bases, in that order; junction bases with no gene match: 7. The germline CDR1 and CDR2 sequences are MNHEY and SVGEGT. CDR3 DNA sequence: TGTGCCAGCAGTGAGGACAGGGGGAACACTGAAAAACTGTTTTTT. Its translation is CASSEDRGNTEKLFF.